Below are 3 T cell receptor beta chains sequenced from a single sample in a study of Ad26.COV2.S vaccination and SARS-CoV-2 variants (dated by TCRdb to 2020 to 2023). The label giving this sample's treatment or condition can be read as: 19 received Ad26.COV2.S at low or high dose, single or two shots; roughly five received placebo; per-sample allocation not given. Repertoires of vaccine and placebo recipients were sequenced from samples taken on day 63 after the first injection. To prepare the library, the immunoSEQ multiplex PCR assay was applied. TCRdb carries this immuneACCESS record with in-frame sequences only. Its versions omit some clonotypes, under half of them owing to an unresolved V gene in the studies checked, with the rest unexplained. Within this sample are more than 400,000 clones, with about 90% of them counted one time only. Together, the top ten hold around 1.7% of the sample.

The starting material was peripheral blood, obtained in a trial of Ad26.COV2.S vaccine versus placebo. Source of these receptors: a person aged 18 to 59 who received the Ad26.COV2.S COVID-19 vaccine or a placebo.

CDR3 region: CSVEMWNYGYTF. Written as DNA, the CDR3 is TGCAGCGTTGAGATGTGGAACTATGGCTACACCTTC. The gene calls are TRBV29-1 and TRBJ1-2; D remains ambiguous. Per germline, CDR1 SQVTM and CDR2 ANQGSEA. The CDR3 runs 12 residues. V lost 3 bases and J lost 2, with 7 bases in between.

V usage is TRBV18 and J usage is TRBJ2-1; TRBD1 agrees at 7 bases. CDR1 and CDR2 (germline): KGHSH, LQKENI. The J segment lost 7 bases and the V segment lost 0 bases, leaving 15 bases of the junction unmatched. The CDR3 loop spans 18 amino acids. This chain's CDR3 is CASSPPGAGTVSYNEQFF. CDR3 nucleotide sequence: TGTGCCAGCTCACCACCAGGAGCCGGGACAGTCTCTTATAATGAGCAGTTCTTC.

The chain uses TRBV14 and TRBJ2-3, with TRBD1 as a possible D gene (6 bases). Trimming pared 0 bases from V and 2 bases from J, leaving 15 bases between. Germline lookup yields CDR1 SGHDN and CDR2 FVKESK. The CDR3 runs to 17 residues. The CDR3 DNA follows: TGTGCCAGCAGCCAAGATCGTGGGGGCTTGTACACAGATACGCAGTATTTT. This codes for CASSQDRGGLYTDTQYF.